The entry below describes one TCR beta chain. Its target is unknown. The sample comes from a study of blood T cells in healthy people across ages. Study-wide results and caveats: Aged donors had fewer naive CD4+ cells and lower diversity than long-lived donors.

Together with a sample-barcoded 5' primer, a J-beta primer mix was included in a second PCR lasting about 7 to 12 cycles. TCRdb called the 5' RACE reads again in MiXCR, with one record for every CDR3 protein. The top ten hold approximately 18% of the sample, which has about 780,000 distinct CDR3 sequences, 46% seen once. The sequence derives from a man at least 80 years old in good health. The source material was blood.

The CDR3 sequence is CASSAGTETEAFF. The CDR3 DNA follows: TGTGCCAGCAGCGCCGGGACAGAGACTGAAGCTTTCTTT. The genes are TRBV9 and TRBJ1-1; 7 nucleotides align to TRBD1. Trimming took 3 bases from V and 5 from J; bases not matched to a gene: 4. The CDR3 loop spans 13 amino acids. CDR1 and CDR2 from the germline V gene are SGDLS and YYNGEE.